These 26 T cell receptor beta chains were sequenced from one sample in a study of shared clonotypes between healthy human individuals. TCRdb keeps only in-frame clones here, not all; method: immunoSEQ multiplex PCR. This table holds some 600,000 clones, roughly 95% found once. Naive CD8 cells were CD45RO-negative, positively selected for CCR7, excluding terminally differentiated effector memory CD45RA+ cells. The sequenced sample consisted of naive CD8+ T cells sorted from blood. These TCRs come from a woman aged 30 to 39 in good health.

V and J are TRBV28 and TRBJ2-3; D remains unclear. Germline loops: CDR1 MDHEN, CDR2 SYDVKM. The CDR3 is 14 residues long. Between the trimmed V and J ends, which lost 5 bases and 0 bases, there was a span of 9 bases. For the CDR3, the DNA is TGTGCCAGCAGTACTCTAGTTAGCACAGATACGCAGTATTTT. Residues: CASSTLVSTDTQYF. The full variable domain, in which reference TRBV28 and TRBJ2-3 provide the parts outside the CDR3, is DVKVTQSSRYLVKRTGEKVFLECVQDMDHENMFWYRQDPGLGLRLIYFSYDVKMKEKGDIPEGYSVSREKKERFSLILESASTNQTSMYLCASSTLVSTDTQYFGPGTRLTVL.

CDR3 coding DNA: TGCAGCGTTGAAGCATCGGGGGACCACTCTGGAAACACCATATATTTT. Protein sequence: CSVEASGDHSGNTIYF. The genes are TRBV29-1 and TRBJ1-3; possible D gene TRBD1, 5 bases. The V end lost 1 base, the J end lost 0 bases, and 13 bases lay between the germline ends. The CDR3 totals 16 residues. Germline-derived CDR1 and CDR2 are SQVTM and ANQGSEA.

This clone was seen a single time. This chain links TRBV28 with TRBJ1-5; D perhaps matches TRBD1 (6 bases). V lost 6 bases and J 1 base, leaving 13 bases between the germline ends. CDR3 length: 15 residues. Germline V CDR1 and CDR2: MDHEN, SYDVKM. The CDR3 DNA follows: TGTGCCAGCAGACCACAGGGTAGCAGCAATCAGCCCCAGCATTTT. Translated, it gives CASRPQGSSNQPQHF.

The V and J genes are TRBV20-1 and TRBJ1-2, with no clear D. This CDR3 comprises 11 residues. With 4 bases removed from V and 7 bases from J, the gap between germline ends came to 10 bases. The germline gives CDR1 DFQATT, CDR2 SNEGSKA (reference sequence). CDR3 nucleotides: TGCAGTGCTATCGTGGAGGGTGGCTACACCTTC. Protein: CSAIVEGGYTF.

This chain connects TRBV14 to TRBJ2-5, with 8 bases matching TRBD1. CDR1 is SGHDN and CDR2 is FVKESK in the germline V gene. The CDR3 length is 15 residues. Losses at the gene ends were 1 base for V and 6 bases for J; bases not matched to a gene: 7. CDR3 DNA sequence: TGTGCCAGCAGCCAAGCGACGGGGACAGGCAAGACCCAGTACTTC. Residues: CASSQATGTGKTQYF. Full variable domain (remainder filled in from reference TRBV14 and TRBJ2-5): EAGVTQFPSHSVIEKGQTVTLRCDPISGHDNLYWYRRVMGKEIKFLLHFVKESKQDESGMPNNRFLAERTGGTYSTLKVQPAELEDSGVYFCASSQATGTGKTQYFGPGTRLLVL.

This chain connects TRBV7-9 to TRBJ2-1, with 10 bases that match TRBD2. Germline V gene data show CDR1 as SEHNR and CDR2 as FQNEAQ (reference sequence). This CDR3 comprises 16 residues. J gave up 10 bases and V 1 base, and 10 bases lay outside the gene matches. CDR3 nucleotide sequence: TGTGCCAGCAGCTTAGGTGCTAGCGGGAGTTTGGGCGAGCAGTTCTTC. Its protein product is CASSLGASGSLGEQFF.

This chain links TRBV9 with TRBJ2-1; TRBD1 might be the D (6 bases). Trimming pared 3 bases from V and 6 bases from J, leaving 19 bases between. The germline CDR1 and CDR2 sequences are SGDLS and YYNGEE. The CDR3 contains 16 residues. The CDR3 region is CASSAGGGGLSNEQFF. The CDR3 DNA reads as TGTGCCAGCAGCGCTGGGGGCGGTGGTCTATCCAATGAGCAGTTCTTC.

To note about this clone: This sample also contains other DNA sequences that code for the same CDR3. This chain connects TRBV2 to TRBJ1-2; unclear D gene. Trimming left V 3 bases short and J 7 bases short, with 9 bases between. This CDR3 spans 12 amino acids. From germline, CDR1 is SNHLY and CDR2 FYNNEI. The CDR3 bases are TGTGCCAGCAGTGATTTGGGTGCTGGCTACACCTTC. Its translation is CASSDLGAGYTF.

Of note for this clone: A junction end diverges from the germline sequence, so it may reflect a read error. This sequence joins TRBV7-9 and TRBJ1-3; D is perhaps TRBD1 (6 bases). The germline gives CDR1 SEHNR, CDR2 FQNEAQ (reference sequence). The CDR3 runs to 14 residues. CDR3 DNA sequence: TGTGCCAGCAGCGTAGCGGGACATGGAAACACCATATATTTT. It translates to CASSVAGHGNTIYF.

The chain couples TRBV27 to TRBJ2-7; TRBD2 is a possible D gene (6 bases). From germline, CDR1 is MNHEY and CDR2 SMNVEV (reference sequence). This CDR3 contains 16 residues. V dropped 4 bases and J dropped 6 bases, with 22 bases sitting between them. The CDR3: CASSYGTGEIPLEQYF. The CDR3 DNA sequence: TGTGCCAGCAGTTACGGGACGGGAGAAATCCCCCTCGAGCAGTACTTC.

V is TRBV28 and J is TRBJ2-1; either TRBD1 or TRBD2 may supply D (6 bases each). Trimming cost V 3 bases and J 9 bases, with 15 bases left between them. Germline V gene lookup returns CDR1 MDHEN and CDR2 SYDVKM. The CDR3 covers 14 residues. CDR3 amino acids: CASSLTRGTTEQFF. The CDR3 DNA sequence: TGTGCCAGCAGTTTGACTAGGGGGACAACTGAGCAGTTCTTC.

CDR3 sequence: CASSLVGWETQYF. The DNA of the CDR3 is TGTGCCAGCAGCTTGGTTGGGTGGGAGACCCAGTACTTC. V usage is TRBV5-5 and J usage is TRBJ2-5, with D uncertain. The CDR3 is 13 amino acids. V was trimmed by 0 bases and J by 5 bases, leaving 8 bases between them. Germline CDR1 and CDR2: SGHKS and YYEKEE (reference sequence).

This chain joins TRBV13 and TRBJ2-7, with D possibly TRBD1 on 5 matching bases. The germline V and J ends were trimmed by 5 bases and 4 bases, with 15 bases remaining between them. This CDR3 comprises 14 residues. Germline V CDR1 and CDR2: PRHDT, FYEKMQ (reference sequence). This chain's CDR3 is CASSPTDGAYEQYF. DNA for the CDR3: TGTGCCAGCAGCCCCACCGATGGGGCGTACGAGCAGTACTTC.

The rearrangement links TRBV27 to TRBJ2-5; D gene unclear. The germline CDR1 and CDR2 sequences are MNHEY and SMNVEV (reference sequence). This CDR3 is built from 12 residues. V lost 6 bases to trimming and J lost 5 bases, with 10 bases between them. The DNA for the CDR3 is TGTGCCAGCAGCTCTCGACTTGAGACCCAGTACTTC. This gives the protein CASSSRLETQYF.

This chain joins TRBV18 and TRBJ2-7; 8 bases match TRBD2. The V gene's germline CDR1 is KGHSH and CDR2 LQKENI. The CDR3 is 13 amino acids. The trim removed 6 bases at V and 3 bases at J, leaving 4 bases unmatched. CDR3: CASSPGLDYEQYF. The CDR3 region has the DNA TGTGCCAGCTCCCCGGGACTAGACTACGAGCAGTACTTC.

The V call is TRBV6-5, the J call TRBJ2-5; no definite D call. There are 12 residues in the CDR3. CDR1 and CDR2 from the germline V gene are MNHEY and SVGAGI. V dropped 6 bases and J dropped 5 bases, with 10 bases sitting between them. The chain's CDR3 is CASRRPRETQYF. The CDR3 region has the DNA TGTGCCAGCAGACGCCCTAGGGAGACCCAGTACTTC.

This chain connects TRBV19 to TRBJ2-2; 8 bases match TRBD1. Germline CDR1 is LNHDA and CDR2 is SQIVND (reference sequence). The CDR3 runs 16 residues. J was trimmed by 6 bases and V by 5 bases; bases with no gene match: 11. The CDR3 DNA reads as TGTGCCAGTAGTTCATCAGGGGGCTTTGGTCCCGGGGAGCTGTTTTTT. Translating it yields CASSSSGGFGPGELFF.

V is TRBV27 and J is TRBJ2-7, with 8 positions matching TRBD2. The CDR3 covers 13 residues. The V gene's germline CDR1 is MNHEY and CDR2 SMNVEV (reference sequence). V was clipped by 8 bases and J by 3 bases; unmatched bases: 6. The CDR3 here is CASRRGGFYEQYF. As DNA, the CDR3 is TGTGCCAGCCGCCGGGGGGGATTCTACGAGCAGTACTTC.

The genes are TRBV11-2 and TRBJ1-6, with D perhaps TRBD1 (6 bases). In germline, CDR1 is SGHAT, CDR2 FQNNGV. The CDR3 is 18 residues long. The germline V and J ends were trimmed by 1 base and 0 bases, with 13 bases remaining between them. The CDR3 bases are TGTGCCAGCAGCTTAGTCCCGGACAGAAGCTCCTATAATTCACCCCTCCACTTT. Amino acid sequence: CASSLVPDRSSYNSPLHF.

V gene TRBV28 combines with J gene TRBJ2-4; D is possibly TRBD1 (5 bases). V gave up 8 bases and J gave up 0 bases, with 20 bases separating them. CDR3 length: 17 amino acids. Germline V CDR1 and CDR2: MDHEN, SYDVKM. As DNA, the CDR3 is TGTGCCAGCGGATCCCCGACAGTTTTCCTAGCCAAAAACATTCAGTACTTC. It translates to CASGSPTVFLAKNIQYF.

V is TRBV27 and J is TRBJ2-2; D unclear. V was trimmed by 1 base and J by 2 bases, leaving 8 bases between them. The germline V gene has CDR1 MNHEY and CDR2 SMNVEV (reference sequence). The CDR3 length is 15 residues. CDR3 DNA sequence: TGTGCCAGCAGTTTATTACAGACTAACACCGGGGAGCTGTTTTTT. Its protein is CASSLLQTNTGELFF.

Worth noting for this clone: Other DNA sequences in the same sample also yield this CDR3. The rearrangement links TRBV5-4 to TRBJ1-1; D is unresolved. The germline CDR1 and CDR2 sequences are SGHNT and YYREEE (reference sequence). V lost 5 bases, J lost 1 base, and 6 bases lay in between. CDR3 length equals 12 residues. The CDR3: CASSWGNTEAFF. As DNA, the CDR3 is TGTGCCAGCAGTTGGGGGAACACTGAAGCTTTCTTT.

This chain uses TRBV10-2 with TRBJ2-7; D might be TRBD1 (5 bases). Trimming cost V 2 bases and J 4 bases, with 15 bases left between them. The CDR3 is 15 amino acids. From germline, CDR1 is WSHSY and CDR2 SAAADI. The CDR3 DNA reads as TGCGCCAGCAGTGAGGGGGCCGGCCCCCTTTACGAGCAGTACTTC. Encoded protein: CASSEGAGPLYEQYF.

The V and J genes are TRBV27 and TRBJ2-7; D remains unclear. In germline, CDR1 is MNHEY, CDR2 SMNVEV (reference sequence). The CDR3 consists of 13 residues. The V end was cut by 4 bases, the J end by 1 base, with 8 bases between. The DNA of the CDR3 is TGTGCCAGCAGTTCCGGTCTATCCTACGAGCAGTACTTC. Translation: CASSSGLSYEQYF.

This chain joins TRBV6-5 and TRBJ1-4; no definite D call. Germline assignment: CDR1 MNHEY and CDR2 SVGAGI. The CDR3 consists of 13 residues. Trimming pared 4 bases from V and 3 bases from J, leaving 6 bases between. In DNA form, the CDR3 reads TGTGCCAGCAGTTCCGTGGCTAATGAAAAACTGTTTTTT. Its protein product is CASSSVANEKLFF.

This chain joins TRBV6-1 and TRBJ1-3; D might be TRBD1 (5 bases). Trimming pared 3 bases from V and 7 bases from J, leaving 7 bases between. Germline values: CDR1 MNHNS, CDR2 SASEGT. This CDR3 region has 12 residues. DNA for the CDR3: TGTGCCAGCAGTGACTGGGGGAACACCATATATTTT. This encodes CASSDWGNTIYF.